This passage covers 24 T cell receptor beta chains from one sample sequenced in a study of spatial heterogeneity in lung cancer. Stated time point: blood at routine non-recurrence follow-up after resection. Sequencing covered unsorted whole RNA taken from tumor, nontumor lung or frozen PBMC. Each CDR3 protein is one row after TCRdb ran MiXCR on the 5' RACE reads. The sample lists around 110,000 distinct CDR3 sequences; less than 15% were seen once. Sequences were derived from PBMCs, sampled at follow-up. The source is a male donor with early-stage non-small cell lung cancer.

Regarding this clonotype: At one boundary the junction diverges from the germline segment, which might be a read error. The chain carries TRBV28 and TRBJ2-7, with D possibly being TRBD1 or TRBD2 (5 bases each). The CDR3 consists of 11 residues. The germline gives CDR1 MDHEN, CDR2 SYDVKM. CDR3 bases: TGTGCCAGCAGTCTCCGGGACGGCGTCCTTTTC. Protein sequence: CASSLRDGVLF.

V and J are TRBV5-1 and TRBJ2-3; D is uncertain. CDR1 and CDR2 from the germline V gene are SGHRS and YFSETQ. V shed 0 bases and J shed 4 bases, with 9 bases lying between them. The CDR3 totals 14 residues. In nucleotides, the CDR3 is TGCGCCAGCAGCTTGGACGGGTTCGCAGATACGCAGTATTTT. Protein product: CASSLDGFADTQYF.

This clonotype was seen many times. This chain uses TRBV27 with TRBJ2-5, with TRBD2 matching 12 bases. CDR1 and CDR2 (germline): MNHEY, SMNVEV (reference sequence). V trimming: 6 bases; J trimming: 3 bases; junction bases outside the gene matches: 2. This CDR3 comprises 14 residues. CDR3 bases: TGTGCCAGCAGCCGACTAGCGGGAGAAGAGACCCAGTACTTC. Protein product: CASSRLAGEETQYF.

This clonotype occurred many times. A junction boundary mismatches the germline segment, possibly from a read error. This chain links TRBV2 with TRBJ2-7, with 8 bases aligning to TRBD1. This CDR3 is built from 11 residues. Germline V lookup: CDR1 SNHLY, CDR2 FYNNEI. CDR3 loop: CASSEGQARCF. The CDR3 DNA follows: TGTGCCAGCAGCGAGGGACAGGCTAGGTGCTTC.

The gene calls are TRBV5-1 and TRBJ1-4; the match to TRBD1 covers 10 bases. V trimming: 2 bases; J trimming: 5 bases; junction bases outside the gene matches: 3. Germline CDR1 is SGHRS and CDR2 is YFSETQ. This CDR3 is 15 amino acids long. The CDR3 loop reads CASSLRTGGNEKLFF. The CDR3 DNA reads as TGCGCCAGCAGCTTACGGACAGGGGGGAATGAAAAACTGTTTTTT.

In its sample, this clonotype was seen a few times. This rearrangement joins TRBV12-3 or TRBV12-4 to TRBJ2-7; 13 nucleotides line up with TRBD2. This CDR3 is 15 amino acids long. The trim removed 7 bases at V and 2 bases at J, leaving 5 bases unmatched. For the CDR3, the DNA is TGTGCCAGCACACCGACTAGCGGGGGGCCCTACGAGCAGTACTTC. Its protein is CASTPTSGGPYEQYF.

This clonotype has a handful of counts. V is TRBV4-2 and J is TRBJ2-5; 7 nucleotides match TRBD1. V lost 3 bases and J lost 3; bases outside the gene matches: 4. Germline V lookup: CDR1 LGHNA, CDR2 YNFKEQ. The CDR3 covers 14 residues. The CDR3 is CASSHWGTEETQYF. Written as DNA, the CDR3 is TGTGCCAGCAGCCACTGGGGGACAGAAGAGACCCAGTACTTC.

The chain links TRBV3-1 to TRBJ1-3; TRBD1 matches 7 bases. This CDR3 has 15 residues. The germline V gene has CDR1 LGHDT and CDR2 YNNKEL (reference sequence). V shed 6 bases, J shed 9 bases, and the junction held 14 bases outside the gene matches. The CDR3 nucleotides read TGTGCCAGCAGACCAAGCAGGGGGTCCGGCGGCACCATATATTTT. Its translation is CASRPSRGSGGTIYF. The whole variable domain, filled in from reference TRBV3-1 and TRBJ1-3, reads DTAVSQTPKYLVTQMGNDKSIKCEQNLGHDTMYWYKQDSKKFLKIMFSYNNKELIINETVPNRFSPKSPDKAHLNLHINSLELGDSAVYFCASRPSRGSGGTIYFGEGSWLTVV.

The sample holds many counts of this clonotype. The V gene is TRBV29-1, the J gene TRBJ2-2; 11 nucleotides agree with TRBD1. Per germline, CDR1 SQVTM and CDR2 ANQGSEA. The V gene end was trimmed by 6 bases and the J gene end by 4 bases; junction bases not matched to a gene: 7. The CDR3 is 15 residues long. This CDR3 is CSVSTGTGGTGELFF. The DNA of the CDR3 is TGCAGCGTCAGTACGGGGACAGGGGGCACCGGGGAGCTGTTTTTT.

In its sample, this clonotype was seen a few times. The genes are TRBV10-3 and TRBJ2-6; D gene ambiguous. The V gene's germline CDR1 is ENHRY and CDR2 SYGVKD. V was shortened by 0 bases and J by 0 bases, with 6 bases between the two germline ends. The CDR3 covers 16 residues. CDR3 sequence: CAISESGGSGANVLTF. CDR3 nucleotides: TGTGCCATCAGTGAGTCGGGCGGCTCTGGGGCCAACGTCCTGACTTTC.

This clonotype has just a few counts. CDR3 nucleotides: TGTGCCAGCAGCTTAACCGGGGACACCTCCAATTCACCCCTCCACTTT. Protein product: CASSLTGDTSNSPLHF. The chain recombines TRBV7-9 with TRBJ1-6, with D perhaps matching TRBD1 (6 bases). Germline loops: CDR1 SEHNR, CDR2 FQNEAQ (reference sequence). The CDR3 consists of 16 residues. Trimming shortened V by 2 bases and J by 7 bases, and 15 bases separated the two germline ends.

This clonotype showed up just a few times. This chain links TRBV28 with TRBJ2-7; TRBD1 aligns across 10 bases. J gave up 2 bases and V 4 bases, and 17 bases lay outside the gene matches. The V gene's germline CDR1 is MDHEN and CDR2 SYDVKM. This CDR3 region has 19 residues. The CDR3 loop reads CASSSGRQGAPSLTYEQYF. In nucleotides, the CDR3 is TGTGCCAGCAGTTCCGGAAGACAGGGGGCCCCCTCTCTCACCTACGAGCAGTACTTC.

This clonotype was seen a handful of times. The chain uses TRBV12-3 or TRBV12-4 and TRBJ1-2; D is possibly TRBD1 (6 bases). The V end was cut by 2 bases, the J end by 3 bases, with 13 bases between. The CDR3 covers 15 residues. CDR3 sequence reads: CASSLLGDIYYGYTF. The CDR3 coding sequence is TGTGCCAGCAGTTTACTGGGGGACATTTACTATGGCTACACCTTC.

The chain employs TRBV27 and TRBJ1-6; 7 bases agree with TRBD1. Germline V gene lookup returns CDR1 MNHEY and CDR2 SMNVEV (reference sequence). The CDR3 is 20 amino acids. V lost 4 bases and J lost 5; bases outside the gene matches: 20. The CDR3 sequence: CASSYRGTEYIGGHNSPLHF. CDR3 sequence (DNA): TGTGCCAGCAGTTACAGAGGGACAGAGTACATCGGGGGTCATAATTCACCCCTCCACTTT.

This clonotype was observed many times. The chain is built from TRBV7-2 and TRBJ1-1; D unresolved. The germline gives CDR1 SGHTA, CDR2 FQGNSA. CDR3 length equals 17 residues. Trimming took off 0 bases at V and 3 bases at J, with 17 bases between the two ends. The CDR3 DNA reads TGTGCCAGCAGCTTAGCAGTAACGAGGGTCGGGGACACTGAAGCTTTCTTT. Protein: CASSLAVTRVGDTEAFF.

In this sample, this clonotype turned up a few times. The gene calls are TRBV20-1 and TRBJ1-5; TRBD1 is a possible D gene (5 bases). This CDR3 region has 14 residues. The V gene's germline CDR1 is DFQATT and CDR2 SNEGSKA (reference sequence). V lost 2 bases, J lost 4 bases, and 12 bases lay in between. The CDR3: CSARRDFPNQPQHF. CDR3 DNA: TGCAGTGCTAGACGGGACTTCCCGAATCAGCCCCAGCATTTT.

The chain couples TRBV28 to TRBJ1-2, with TRBD1 identical over 9 bases. This CDR3 has 15 amino acids. CDR1 and CDR2 from the germline V gene are MDHEN and SYDVKM. Trimming took 7 bases from V and 4 from J; bases not matched to a gene: 10. The CDR3 loop reads CASIRTGVSGYGYTF. The DNA of the CDR3 is TGTGCCAGCATCAGGACAGGGGTTTCGGGCTATGGCTACACCTTC.

This clonotype was seen a few times. This rearrangement joins TRBV6-2 or TRBV6-3 to TRBJ2-6; D is ambiguous. The CDR3 has 13 amino acids. With 2 bases removed from V and 12 bases from J, the gap between germline ends came to 11 bases. Germline V lookup: CDR1 MNHEY, CDR2 SVGEGT. CDR3 loop: CASSYEDAAVLTF. The CDR3 nucleotides are TGTGCCAGCAGTTACGAGGACGCCGCCGTCCTGACTTTC.

This chain links TRBV4-2 with TRBJ2-3, with 7 bases that match TRBD1. CDR3 size: 14 residues. CDR1 is LGHNA, CDR2 YNFKEQ, per germline. Losses at the gene ends were 1 base for V and 14 bases for J; bases not matched to a gene: 12. As DNA, the CDR3 is TGTGCCAGCAGCCAAGGGGACCGGGACAGCCGCACGTATTTT. Its protein product is CASSQGDRDSRTYF.

The rearrangement uses TRBV7-2 and TRBJ2-5, with D tentatively TRBD2 (7 bases). Trimming took 5 bases from V and 4 from J, leaving 14 bases between them. Germline V lookup: CDR1 SGHTA, CDR2 FQGNSA. CDR3 length: 14 amino acids. CDR3 DNA sequence: TGTGCCAGCAGCCCGAGAGGGGGGGTAGAGACCCAGTACTTC. This translates into CASSPRGGVETQYF.

This clonotype has a count of ten or more. The chain combines TRBV4-1 with TRBJ2-5, with TRBD1 matching over 9 bases. Germline CDR1 is MGHRA and CDR2 is YSYEKL. The V gene end was trimmed by 3 bases and the J gene end by 3 bases; junction bases not matched to a gene: 5. This CDR3 is 15 amino acids long. CDR3 sequence (DNA): TGCGCCAGCAGCCAGGGGACAGGGAGAGAAGAGACCCAGTACTTC. Its translation: CASSQGTGREETQYF.

This clonotype was seen many times. The gene calls are TRBV4-3 and TRBJ2-2; D assignment may be TRBD1 or TRBD2 (5 bases each). Trimming took off 1 base at V and 10 bases at J, with 16 bases between the two ends. The CDR3 is 15 residues long. The V gene's germline CDR1 is LGHNA and CDR2 YSLEER. CDR3: CASSQGVRGRVELFF. CDR3 in DNA: TGCGCCAGCAGCCAAGGTGTCCGGGGACGAGTGGAGCTGTTTTTT.

This clonotype showed up just a few times. The V and J genes are TRBV19 and TRBJ1-4; TRBD1 matches 8 bases. The CDR3 has 13 residues. Trimming removed 5 bases from V and 6 bases from J; junction bases left unmatched: 2. Germline-derived CDR1 and CDR2 are LNHDA and SQIVND (reference sequence). CDR3 loop: CASSEQGDEKLFF. In DNA form, the CDR3 reads TGTGCCAGTAGTGAACAGGGGGATGAAAAACTGTTTTTT.

CDR3 sequence: CASSLDRGQQPQHF. As DNA, the CDR3 is TGTGCCAGCAGCTTGGATCGGGGTCAGCAGCCCCAGCATTTT. The chain links TRBV5-4 to TRBJ1-5, with D unclear. This CDR3 has 14 amino acids. The germline V gene encodes CDR1 SGHNT and CDR2 YYREEE (reference sequence). Trimming removed 0 bases at V and 7 bases at J, with 11 bases between.